Listed below are T cell receptor beta chains from one sample, sequenced in a study of blood T cell repertoires in COVID-19. Data came from immunoSEQ multiplex PCR; TCRdb stores just in-frame clones and leaves some out. The sample has a few hundred thousand clones, around 89% seen once. The sequenced material came from PBMCs or T cells enriched from blood (not recorded which). These receptors originate from a woman aged 40 to 50 with acute COVID-19. CDR3s include the opening cysteine and the closing phenylalanine or tryptophan. D genes are given only for firm matches. Some rows mark clone size as missing; the rest say once, few, many or name a class of expanded clone.

d_call: NA
clone_size: NA
j_call: TRBJ1-3
v_call: TRBV19
cdr3_aa: CASTDSSNGGRWGF
cdr3_nt: TGTGCCAGTACCGATTCATCAAATGGGGGGAGATGGGGATTT

d_call: NA
clone_size: NA
j_call: TRBJ2-3
v_call: TRBV3-1/TRBV3-2
cdr3_aa: CASSQTALWATRVVDTQYF
cdr3_nt: TGTGCCAGCAGCCAAACCGCCCTTTGGGCCACGAGAGTGGTAGATACGCAGTATTTT

d_call: TRBD1
clone_size: once
j_call: TRBJ1-5
v_call: TRBV5-4
cdr3_aa: CASSVTTGGIGQPQHF
cdr3_nt: TGTGCCAGCAGCGTAACGACAGGGGGCATCGGTCAGCCCCAGCATTTT

d_call: NA
clone_size: NA
j_call: TRBJ1-2
v_call: TRBV29-1
cdr3_aa: CSVVAGTTNYGYTF
cdr3_nt: TGCAGCGTAGTCGCGGGTACCACTAACTATGGCTACACCTTC

d_call: NA
clone_size: NA
j_call: TRBJ1-2
v_call: TRBV11-3
cdr3_aa: CASSSQNYGYTF
cdr3_nt: TGTGCCAGCAGCTCCCAAAACTATGGCTACACCTTC

d_call: TRBD1
clone_size: NA
j_call: TRBJ2-1
v_call: TRBV19
cdr3_aa: CASRMDRSTYNEQFF
cdr3_nt: TGTGCCAGTAGAATGGACAGGAGCACCTACAATGAGCAGTTCTTC

d_call: TRBD2
clone_size: NA
j_call: TRBJ2-1
v_call: TRBV9
cdr3_aa: CASSVFATSFDEQFF
cdr3_nt: TGTGCCAGCAGCGTATTTGCGACTAGCTTCGATGAGCAGTTCTTC

d_call: TRBD1
clone_size: NA
j_call: TRBJ1-1
v_call: TRBV11-3
cdr3_aa: CASSFRQGRTEAFF
cdr3_nt: TGTGCCAGCAGCTTCCGACAGGGAAGAACTGAAGCTTTCTTT

d_call: NA
clone_size: NA
j_call: TRBJ2-2
v_call: TRBV7-2
cdr3_aa: CASSLRGSGELFF
cdr3_nt: TGTGCCAGCAGCTTAAGGGGAAGCGGGGAGCTGTTTTTT

d_call: TRBD2
clone_size: NA
j_call: TRBJ2-5
v_call: TRBV2
cdr3_aa: CASGASGAGQETQYF
cdr3_nt: TGTGCCAGTGGGGCTAGCGGCGCCGGGCAAGAGACCCAGTACTTC

d_call: NA
clone_size: NA
j_call: TRBJ1-2
v_call: TRBV5-5
cdr3_aa: CASSFRDGYTF
cdr3_nt: TGTGCCAGCAGCTTCCGGGATGGCTACACCTTC

d_call: TRBD2
clone_size: NA
j_call: TRBJ2-5
v_call: TRBV19
cdr3_aa: CASSPLRSGGFETQYF
cdr3_nt: TGTGCCAGTAGTCCCCTCAGATCGGGGGGGTTTGAGACCCAGTACTTC

d_call: NA
clone_size: NA
j_call: TRBJ2-4
v_call: TRBV23-1
cdr3_aa: CASRGALNLAKNIQYF
cdr3_nt: TGCGCCAGCAGGGGGGCCTTGAACCTAGCCAAAAACATTCAGTACTTC

d_call: TRBD1
clone_size: NA
j_call: TRBJ1-5
v_call: TRBV7-9
cdr3_aa: CACQDRPNQPQHF
cdr3_nt: TGTGCCTGCCAGGACAGGCCCAATCAGCCCCAGCATTTT

d_call: TRBD1
clone_size: NA
j_call: TRBJ2-1
v_call: TRBV24-1
cdr3_aa: CATSDFRQGRNEQFF
cdr3_nt: TGTGCCACCAGTGATTTCAGACAGGGAAGGAATGAGCAGTTCTTC

d_call: NA
clone_size: NA
j_call: TRBJ2-3
v_call: TRBV28
cdr3_aa: CASREMGGLSTDTQYF
cdr3_nt: TGTGCCAGCAGGGAGATGGGCGGGCTTAGCACAGATACGCAGTATTTT

d_call: TRBD1
clone_size: NA
j_call: TRBJ2-2
v_call: TRBV24-1
cdr3_aa: CATSDAGGSGELFF
cdr3_nt: TGTGCCACCAGTGACGCAGGGGGTAGCGGGGAGCTGTTTTTT

d_call: TRBD2
clone_size: NA
j_call: TRBJ2-1
v_call: TRBV6-5
cdr3_aa: CASSPGTSIIEQFF
cdr3_nt: TGTGCCAGCAGTCCCGGGACTAGCATAATTGAGCAGTTCTTC

d_call: NA
clone_size: NA
j_call: TRBJ2-1
v_call: TRBV11-3
cdr3_aa: CASSLIQGRGNEQFF
cdr3_nt: TGTGCCAGCAGTTTGATACAGGGTCGGGGCAATGAGCAGTTCTTC

d_call: NA
clone_size: NA
j_call: TRBJ1-5
v_call: TRBV3-1/TRBV3-2
cdr3_aa: CASSGGNNQPQHF
cdr3_nt: TGTGCCAGCTCCGGGGGGAATAATCAGCCCCAGCATTTT

d_call: NA
clone_size: NA
j_call: TRBJ1-5
v_call: TRBV6-5
cdr3_aa: CASSYSQRDQPQHF
cdr3_nt: TGTGCCAGCAGTTACTCGCAGCGCGATCAGCCCCAGCATTTT

d_call: NA
clone_size: NA
j_call: TRBJ1-5
v_call: TRBV30
cdr3_aa: CAWSRGTSAQPQHF
cdr3_nt: TGTGCCTGGAGTAGGGGGACCAGTGCTCAGCCCCAGCATTTT

d_call: NA
clone_size: NA
j_call: TRBJ2-3
v_call: TRBV11-3
cdr3_aa: CASSLTASTDTQYF
cdr3_nt: TGTGCCAGCAGCCTGACTGCTAGCACAGATACGCAGTATTTT

d_call: TRBD2
clone_size: once
j_call: TRBJ2-1
v_call: TRBV7-9
cdr3_aa: CASSDRLAGGYNEQFF
cdr3_nt: TGTGCCAGCAGCGATCGACTAGCGGGAGGGTACAATGAGCAGTTCTTC

d_call: NA
clone_size: NA
j_call: TRBJ2-2
v_call: TRBV5-6
cdr3_aa: CASSLSGRGPSNTGELFF
cdr3_nt: TGTGCCAGCAGCTTGTCCGGCAGGGGACCTTCGAACACCGGGGAGCTGTTTTTT